Listed below are T cell receptor beta chains from one sample, sequenced in a study of OX40 agonist ivuxolimab in advanced cancers. Some clones are missing from TCRdb's copy, which holds only in-frame ones; the method was immunoSEQ multiplex PCR. This table has some 77,000 clones, approximately 95% appearing once. Sequencing was performed on CD4+ or CD8+ T cells sorted from blood, taken in a trial of the OX40 agonist ivuxolimab. These receptor sequences come from an adult with an advanced solid tumor such as melanoma, head and neck, liver or kidney cancer. Each CDR3 is given with its conserved first and last residue. D genes are given only for firm matches. Size is stated for part of the rows, as once, few or many counts, or as a class when the clone is expanded.

cdr3_nt: TGTGCCAGCAGCTTGGGCGGGCTCGGTAATGAGCAGTTCTTC
cdr3_aa: CASSLGGLGNEQFF
d_call: -
v_call: TRBV5-4
j_call: TRBJ2-1
clone_size: -

cdr3_nt: TGTGCCAGCAGTTACGGAGTCGGCAGCGCTTTTTACGAGCAGTACTTC
cdr3_aa: CASSYGVGSAFYEQYF
d_call: -
v_call: TRBV6-5
j_call: TRBJ2-7
clone_size: -

cdr3_nt: TGCGCCAGCAGCCAAGAGCCGCGGGGGGGGAACACAGATACGCAGTATTTT
cdr3_aa: CASSQEPRGGNTDTQYF
d_call: TRBD2
v_call: TRBV4-3
j_call: TRBJ2-3
clone_size: -

cdr3_nt: TGCAGCGTTCACGGAACCGGCACAGATACGCAGTATTTT
cdr3_aa: CSVHGTGTDTQYF
d_call: -
v_call: TRBV29-1
j_call: TRBJ2-3
clone_size: -

cdr3_nt: TGTGCCAGCACCGAAAACACCGGGGAGCTGTTTTTT
cdr3_aa: CASTENTGELFF
d_call: -
v_call: TRBV6-5
j_call: TRBJ2-2
clone_size: -

cdr3_nt: TGCGCCAGCAGTAACGGACTTATCTCTGGAAACACCATATATTTT
cdr3_aa: CASSNGLISGNTIYF
d_call: -
v_call: TRBV5-1
j_call: TRBJ1-3
clone_size: -

cdr3_nt: TGTGCCAGCAGCTCGCGAGGCGAAGAGCAGTACTTC
cdr3_aa: CASSSRGEEQYF
d_call: -
v_call: TRBV11-2
j_call: TRBJ2-7
clone_size: once

cdr3_nt: TGTGCCATCAGTGGACCCCGGGACAGCAACACCGGGGAGCTGTTTTTT
cdr3_aa: CAISGPRDSNTGELFF
d_call: TRBD1
v_call: TRBV10-3
j_call: TRBJ2-2
clone_size: few

cdr3_nt: TGTGCCAGTAGTAGACAGGGCCAGCCCCAGCATTTT
cdr3_aa: CASSRQGQPQHF
d_call: TRBD1
v_call: TRBV19
j_call: TRBJ1-5
clone_size: -

cdr3_nt: TGTGCCAGCAGCTTTATCGCAGTGAACACTGAAGCTTTCTTT
cdr3_aa: CASSFIAVNTEAFF
d_call: -
v_call: TRBV13
j_call: TRBJ1-1
clone_size: -

cdr3_nt: TGTGCCAGCACCGTTCGAGAGACCCAGTACTTC
cdr3_aa: CASTVRETQYF
d_call: -
v_call: TRBV28
j_call: TRBJ2-5
clone_size: -

cdr3_nt: TGCGCCAGCAGCCAAGAAGGGGCCCTGAACACTGAAGCTTTCTTT
cdr3_aa: CASSQEGALNTEAFF
d_call: -
v_call: TRBV4-1
j_call: TRBJ1-1
clone_size: -

cdr3_nt: TGTGCCAGCAGCCAGGGCAGGGGACTAGCCAAAAACATTCAGTACTTC
cdr3_aa: CASSQGRGLAKNIQYF
d_call: -
v_call: TRBV14
j_call: TRBJ2-4
clone_size: -

cdr3_nt: TGTGCCTGGATGAAGGACACGGGCTCCTACGAGCAGTACTTC
cdr3_aa: CAWMKDTGSYEQYF
d_call: -
v_call: TRBV30
j_call: TRBJ2-7
clone_size: -

cdr3_nt: TGTGCCAGCTCACCACAGGGCAATGAGCAGTTCTTC
cdr3_aa: CASSPQGNEQFF
d_call: -
v_call: TRBV18
j_call: TRBJ2-1
clone_size: -

cdr3_nt: TGCGCCAGCAGCTTAAAAACAGATACGCAGTATTTT
cdr3_aa: CASSLKTDTQYF
d_call: -
v_call: TRBV5-1
j_call: TRBJ2-3
clone_size: -

cdr3_nt: TGTGCCAGCAACAACCCCAGCGGTGCCAGGGAGGAATTCTTT
cdr3_aa: CASNNPSGAREEFF
d_call: -
v_call: TRBV5-4
j_call: TRBJ1-1
clone_size: -

cdr3_nt: TGCAGCGTTGAGCGGGTGGCTAGCACAGATACGCAGTATTTT
cdr3_aa: CSVERVASTDTQYF
d_call: -
v_call: TRBV29-1
j_call: TRBJ2-3
clone_size: -

cdr3_nt: TGTGCCAGCAGCTTGTCTAGCGGGGGTGCAGATACGCAGTATTTT
cdr3_aa: CASSLSSGGADTQYF
d_call: TRBD2
v_call: TRBV5-5
j_call: TRBJ2-3
clone_size: -

cdr3_nt: TGTGCCAGCAGCCAAGTCAGTGGGGCCGGGGAGCTGTTTTTT
cdr3_aa: CASSQVSGAGELFF
d_call: -
v_call: TRBV14
j_call: TRBJ2-2
clone_size: -

cdr3_nt: TGCGCCAGCAGCTTGCCAGCGGGACTTCACACCGGGGAGCTGTTTTTT
cdr3_aa: CASSLPAGLHTGELFF
d_call: TRBD2
v_call: TRBV5-1
j_call: TRBJ2-2
clone_size: -

cdr3_nt: TGTGCCAGCAGTTACAGGCCCCTAAGTAATGGCTACACCTTC
cdr3_aa: CASSYRPLSNGYTF
d_call: -
v_call: TRBV6-5
j_call: TRBJ1-2
clone_size: -

cdr3_nt: TGTGCCAGCAAGGTAAGTAGGTCAAGGGAAGCTTTCTTT
cdr3_aa: CASKVSRSREAFF
d_call: -
v_call: TRBV6-4
j_call: TRBJ1-1
clone_size: once

cdr3_nt: TGTGCCAGCAGCTTAGGGAGGAATAGCAATCAGCCCCAGCATTTT
cdr3_aa: CASSLGRNSNQPQHF
d_call: -
v_call: TRBV7-2
j_call: TRBJ1-5
clone_size: -

cdr3_nt: TGTGCCTGGACTCCAGGGACCGGGGAGCTGTTTTTT
cdr3_aa: CAWTPGTGELFF
d_call: -
v_call: TRBV30
j_call: TRBJ2-2
clone_size: -

cdr3_nt: TGTGCCAGCAGCTCGACAGGGGGACGCGGCCAGCCCTTC
cdr3_aa: CASSSTGGRGQPF
d_call: TRBD1
v_call: TRBV7-2
j_call: TRBJ1-2
clone_size: -

cdr3_nt: TGTGCCAGCAGAAAAGCAGGGGGGGAATCCTACGAGCAGTACTTC
cdr3_aa: CASRKAGGESYEQYF
d_call: -
v_call: TRBV28
j_call: TRBJ2-7
clone_size: -

cdr3_nt: TGTGCCAGCAGCTTAGACCACCAAGAGACCCAGTACTTC
cdr3_aa: CASSLDHQETQYF
d_call: -
v_call: TRBV11-2
j_call: TRBJ2-5
clone_size: -

cdr3_nt: TGTGCCAGCAGGGTATGGGACAGGGGTGGCTACACCTTC
cdr3_aa: CASRVWDRGGYTF
d_call: TRBD1
v_call: TRBV27
j_call: TRBJ1-2
clone_size: -

cdr3_nt: TGCGGAGTTTCGATGGATACCTACAATGAGCAGTTCTTC
cdr3_aa: CGVSMDTYNEQFF
d_call: -
v_call: TRBV29-1
j_call: TRBJ2-1
clone_size: once

cdr3_nt: TGTGCCAGCAGCTTAGAGGGGCAGGCTTATGGCTACACCTTC
cdr3_aa: CASSLEGQAYGYTF
d_call: -
v_call: TRBV7-8
j_call: TRBJ1-2
clone_size: -

cdr3_nt: TGTGCCAGCAGTTCAGGGACCTACAATGAGCAGTTCTTC
cdr3_aa: CASSSGTYNEQFF
d_call: -
v_call: TRBV27
j_call: TRBJ2-1
clone_size: -

cdr3_nt: TGTGCCAGCAGCTTCGGACAGGGGGGTAATTCACCCCTCCACTTT
cdr3_aa: CASSFGQGGNSPLHF
d_call: TRBD1
v_call: TRBV7-3
j_call: TRBJ1-6
clone_size: -

cdr3_nt: TGTGCCAGCAGCGTTGGGGGTATCCAAGAGACCCAGTACTTC
cdr3_aa: CASSVGGIQETQYF
d_call: -
v_call: TRBV27
j_call: TRBJ2-5
clone_size: -

cdr3_nt: TGTGCCAGCAGCCAATATCGGATAGGAGGCTACGAGCAGTACTTC
cdr3_aa: CASSQYRIGGYEQYF
d_call: -
v_call: TRBV11-2
j_call: TRBJ2-7
clone_size: -

cdr3_nt: TGTGCCATCAGTGTTGGACAGCACTACGAGCAGTACTTC
cdr3_aa: CAISVGQHYEQYF
d_call: -
v_call: TRBV10-3
j_call: TRBJ2-7
clone_size: -

cdr3_nt: TGTGCCTGGAAGGTAGGGGGCGGGGAGCAGTACTTC
cdr3_aa: CAWKVGGGEQYF
d_call: TRBD1
v_call: TRBV30
j_call: TRBJ2-7
clone_size: -

cdr3_nt: TGTGCCAGCAGCCCCGAGGGGTCTGGGGCCAACGTCCTGACTTTC
cdr3_aa: CASSPEGSGANVLTF
d_call: -
v_call: TRBV9
j_call: TRBJ2-6
clone_size: -

cdr3_nt: TGTGCCAGTAAGGCAAACGACAAGTACGAGCAGTACTTC
cdr3_aa: CASKANDKYEQYF
d_call: -
v_call: TRBV19
j_call: TRBJ2-7
clone_size: -

cdr3_nt: TGTGCCAGCAGCTTACGGACAGGTAAAGGGACTGAAGCTTTCTTT
cdr3_aa: CASSLRTGKGTEAFF
d_call: TRBD1
v_call: TRBV7-2
j_call: TRBJ1-1
clone_size: -

cdr3_nt: TGTGCCAGCAGTGATAGGGGACAGGGATCAGAGACCCAGTACTTC
cdr3_aa: CASSDRGQGSETQYF
d_call: TRBD1
v_call: TRBV2
j_call: TRBJ2-5
clone_size: -